Listed below are T cell receptor beta chains from one sample, sequenced in a study of control samples from healthy donors and cancer patients. Measured with immunoSEQ multiplex PCR; TCRdb has only the in-frame clones, and not every one. This sample has 150,000 to 200,000 clones, with 94% found just once. Sequencing input: blood. Every receptor here comes from a woman between 18 and 29 years old in good health. Both conserved end residues are part of each CDR3. A D gene is named only where the DNA matches it firmly. Expanded clones are given a class, and other clones once, few, many or no size at all.

CDR3nt: TGTGCCAGCAGCGCCAGACAGGGACCGGCGGAGACCCAGTACTTC; CDR3aa: CASSARQGPAETQYF; d_gene: TRBD1; j_gene: TRBJ2-5; v_gene: TRBV11-3; abundance: NA
CDR3nt: TGTGCCAGCAGCTTGAATACGAACACTGAAGCTTTCTTT; CDR3aa: CASSLNTNTEAFF; d_gene: NA; j_gene: TRBJ1-1; v_gene: TRBV7-9; abundance: NA
CDR3nt: TGTGCCAGCAGTTCCCCCCCTGGACTAGCGGGAGTGTTCGATGAGCAGTTCTTC; CDR3aa: CASSSPPGLAGVFDEQFF; d_gene: TRBD2; j_gene: TRBJ2-1; v_gene: TRBV27; abundance: NA
CDR3nt: TGTGCCAGCAGCCTACCAAGGGATACGCAGTATTTT; CDR3aa: CASSLPRDTQYF; d_gene: NA; j_gene: TRBJ2-3; v_gene: TRBV12-3/TRBV12-4; abundance: NA
CDR3nt: TGTGCCAGCAGTGAACAGAGGAATCAGCCCCAGCATTTT; CDR3aa: CASSEQRNQPQHF; d_gene: NA; j_gene: TRBJ1-5; v_gene: TRBV2; abundance: NA
CDR3nt: TGTGCCAGCAGCTTTAGCCCAGGGAGCACAGATACGCAGTATTTT; CDR3aa: CASSFSPGSTDTQYF; d_gene: NA; j_gene: TRBJ2-3; v_gene: TRBV7-3; abundance: NA
CDR3nt: TGTGCCAGCAGCGCCCCGGGACTAGCGGGAGGGCCGGGGGAGCTGTTTTTT; CDR3aa: CASSAPGLAGGPGELFF; d_gene: TRBD2; j_gene: TRBJ2-2; v_gene: TRBV9; abundance: NA
CDR3nt: TGCGCCAGCAGCCCTATAAGCAATCAGCCCCAGCATTTT; CDR3aa: CASSPISNQPQHF; d_gene: NA; j_gene: TRBJ1-5; v_gene: TRBV5-1; abundance: few
CDR3nt: TGTGCCAGCAGCTTGGACCCAGCCAGCTCCTACAATGAGCAGTTCTTC; CDR3aa: CASSLDPASSYNEQFF; d_gene: NA; j_gene: TRBJ2-1; v_gene: TRBV7-9; abundance: NA
CDR3nt: TGTGCCAGCAGCTTAAGAAAGGGCTCCGCAGCTTATACCTTC; CDR3aa: CASSLRKGSAAYTF; d_gene: NA; j_gene: TRBJ1-2; v_gene: TRBV7-2; abundance: many
CDR3nt: TGTGCCAGCAGTTACCTTCCAGGGGGAGGGCAGCCCCAGCATTTT; CDR3aa: CASSYLPGGGQPQHF; d_gene: TRBD1; j_gene: TRBJ1-5; v_gene: TRBV6-2/TRBV6-3; abundance: NA
CDR3nt: TGTGCCAGTAGTCCCCGGACAGGGTCGCTCCTCAATCAGCCCCAGCATTTT; CDR3aa: CASSPRTGSLLNQPQHF; d_gene: TRBD1; j_gene: TRBJ1-5; v_gene: TRBV19; abundance: NA
CDR3nt: TGTGCCAGCAGCCCAGTAGGGGTCCGCAATGAGCAGTTCTTC; CDR3aa: CASSPVGVRNEQFF; d_gene: NA; j_gene: TRBJ2-1; v_gene: TRBV11-3; abundance: NA
CDR3nt: TGTGCCAGCAGCTTATACCTAGCTTTACGATCTGGGGCCAACGTCCTGACTTTC; CDR3aa: CASSLYLALRSGANVLTF; d_gene: NA; j_gene: TRBJ2-6; v_gene: TRBV7-2; abundance: once
CDR3nt: TGTGCCAGCAGTTCGACTAGCGGGGGACGAGATACGCAGTATTTT; CDR3aa: CASSSTSGGRDTQYF; d_gene: TRBD2; j_gene: TRBJ2-3; v_gene: TRBV6-4; abundance: NA
CDR3nt: TGTGCCAGCAGTTACTCGCCCGGCTTCTATGGCTACACCTTC; CDR3aa: CASSYSPGFYGYTF; d_gene: NA; j_gene: TRBJ1-2; v_gene: TRBV6-5; abundance: NA
CDR3nt: TGTGCCAGCATCCAGGGGGTAGGCTATGGCTACACCTTC; CDR3aa: CASIQGVGYGYTF; d_gene: TRBD1; j_gene: TRBJ1-2; v_gene: TRBV28; abundance: NA
CDR3nt: TGTGCCAGCAGCGTAGCGGGAGGGTTCCCCCACGAGCAGTACTTC; CDR3aa: CASSVAGGFPHEQYF; d_gene: TRBD2; j_gene: TRBJ2-7; v_gene: TRBV9; abundance: NA
CDR3nt: TGTGCCAGTAGGCCGGGACGGAACTATGGCTACACCTTC; CDR3aa: CASRPGRNYGYTF; d_gene: NA; j_gene: TRBJ1-2; v_gene: TRBV19; abundance: NA
CDR3nt: TGTGCCAGTAGTATCAACAGGGGCGGGCACGAGCAGTACTTC; CDR3aa: CASSINRGGHEQYF; d_gene: TRBD1; j_gene: TRBJ2-7; v_gene: TRBV19; abundance: NA
CDR3nt: TGTGCCAGCAGCTTAAGTGACACCATATATTTT; CDR3aa: CASSLSDTIYF; d_gene: NA; j_gene: TRBJ1-3; v_gene: TRBV11-2; abundance: NA
CDR3nt: TGTGCCAGCAGCGCCTCGGGGGGGCGGGATACGCAGTATTTT; CDR3aa: CASSASGGRDTQYF; d_gene: TRBD2; j_gene: TRBJ2-3; v_gene: TRBV9; abundance: NA
CDR3nt: TGTGCCAGCAGCTTAGCGGGGGGACAGGGGGTCGCCGAGCAGTACTTC; CDR3aa: CASSLAGGQGVAEQYF; d_gene: TRBD1; j_gene: TRBJ2-7; v_gene: TRBV7-2; abundance: NA
CDR3nt: TGTGCCAGCAGTGGAATGGCCCTGGCCAGGGGAGAGGCCGAGCAGTACTTC; CDR3aa: CASSGMALARGEAEQYF; d_gene: NA; j_gene: TRBJ2-7; v_gene: TRBV6-1; abundance: NA
CDR3nt: TGTGCCAGCAGCCAGGGGACAGGGGTTACCGGAAACACCATATATTTT; CDR3aa: CASSQGTGVTGNTIYF; d_gene: TRBD1; j_gene: TRBJ1-3; v_gene: TRBV3-1/TRBV3-2; abundance: NA
CDR3nt: TGTGCCAGCAGCCGTCATAGCGGGGGGGCCGAGGGTGAGCAGTTCTTC; CDR3aa: CASSRHSGGAEGEQFF; d_gene: TRBD2; j_gene: TRBJ2-1; v_gene: TRBV4-2; abundance: NA
CDR3nt: TGTGCCAGCAGTTACCCGAACATAGCGGGAGTGCCCACCACAGATACGCAGTATTTT; CDR3aa: CASSYPNIAGVPTTDTQYF; d_gene: TRBD2; j_gene: TRBJ2-3; v_gene: TRBV6-2/TRBV6-3; abundance: NA